What follows is one T cell receptor beta chain and its context. Its antigen is not identified. The sample originates from a study of cytomegalovirus exposure and HLA in healthy donors. The PCR contained 60 Vbeta and 13 Jbeta primers. Profiling relied on immunoSEQ multiplex PCR, and the TCRdb table lists in-frame clones only, not all of them. Here the sample table reports more than 95,000 clones. V was clipped by 5 bases and J by 1 base, with 9 bases between them. The CDR3 loop spans 13 amino acids. CDR1 is GTSNPN, CDR2 SVGIG, per germline (reference sequence). Study findings and constraints: One later analysis reportedly identified an Asian-associated ancestry cluster that showed fewer N-insertions than the roughly 720-donor mean.

The clonotype was recovered from a man aged 35-49 years in good health and CMV-seronegative. V usage is TRBV30 and J usage is TRBJ1-3; no firm D call. Sequencing was done on a sample of PBMCs. The CDR3 region has the DNA TGTGCCTGGGATGAGTCTTCTGGAAACACCATATATTTT. Translated: CAWDESSGNTIYF.